Sequencing of this TCR beta chain was carried out in a study of T-cell memory formation after mild COVID-19. General study results and limits: Within pre-infection memory, some responding clones were found, suggesting cross-reactive memory joined. For contracting clones, CD4+ ones sat mainly in CM and EM, CD8+ in EMRA. While clones contracting from day 15 to 85 were balanced between CD4 and CD8, later expanders leaned CD4+.

A few counts support this clonotype. As yet, its antigen is unknown. CDR3 length: 15 amino acids. The junction had 7 bases not matched to a gene; V was cut back by 5 bases and J by 5 bases. The germline V gene has CDR1 MDHEN and CDR2 SYDVKM. TCRdb re-called the 5' RACE reads through MiXCR, storing one row per CDR3 protein. The data contain more than 250,000 distinct CDR3 sequences, under 20% of them singletons. Material for sequencing was PBMCs or a T cell subset sorted from them (not recorded which). This sequence was found in a man aged 18-30 years who had mild COVID-19 (a few samples of this study predate the infection). Cell type and time point are not known. The rearrangement uses TRBV28 and TRBJ2-5; TRBD1 matches at 11 bases. As DNA, the CDR3 is TGTGCCAGCAGTCGCGGACAGGGGGCATGGGAGACCCAGTACTTC. Translated, it gives CASSRGQGAWETQYF.